The rows below give T cell receptor beta chains drawn from one sample of a study of cytomegalovirus exposure and HLA in healthy donors. Method: immunoSEQ multiplex PCR; TCRdb's copy keeps in-frame clones and lacks some. The sample lists under 200,000 clones, approximately 88% occurring once. Sequencing used PBMCs. These receptors were taken from a man aged 25-40 years in good health and CMV-seronegative. Each CDR3 is given with its conserved first and last residue.

CASSRDRSYNEQFF	TRBV7-2	TRBJ2-1
CASSQDGGSTSEAFF	TRBV4-1	TRBJ1-1
CASSLEAGNTIYF	TRBV28	TRBJ1-3
CASSLVGGETQYF	TRBV5-4	TRBJ2-5
CASSLAPSSASSYNEQFF	TRBV5-4	TRBJ2-1
CASRGGSNEQYF	TRBV6-6	TRBJ2-7
CASSLRLPGSHEQYF	TRBV5-1	TRBJ2-7
CASSETGTSSYEQYF	TRBV9	TRBJ2-7
CASSQTGGGFEAFF	TRBV5-4	TRBJ1-1
CARPGARKMNTEAFF	TRBV2	TRBJ1-1
CASSQGPGTSGSYEQYF	TRBV4-3	TRBJ2-7
CASSILPSGRTDTQYF	TRBV9	TRBJ2-3
CASSFRGRSTGELFF	TRBV27	TRBJ2-2
CASSFNWQQETQYF	TRBV5-1	TRBJ2-5
CASSLRGRTEAFF	TRBV11-1	TRBJ1-1
CASSLTGVSNQPQHF	TRBV27	TRBJ1-5
CAWSGGTGGITWSSGAFF	TRBV30	TRBJ1-1
CASSPDIGFGTGELFF	TRBV18	TRBJ2-2
CASSAGTGGAYEQYF	TRBV5-5	TRBJ2-7
CASSLRRNEKLFF	TRBV11-2	TRBJ1-4
CASKLVGLYEQYF	TRBV28	TRBJ2-7
CASSLTHSGGHEQYF	TRBV11-2	TRBJ2-7
CASSLGTSGGFSYEQYF	TRBV11-2	TRBJ2-7
CASSPTSGRPNEQFF	TRBV18	TRBJ2-1
CASSDTPGLAVETQYF	TRBV9	TRBJ2-5
CASSRGQGSGETQYF	TRBV7-7	TRBJ2-5
CASSSDSRFAEAFF	TRBV5-1	TRBJ1-1
CASSEDRYRRYGYTF	TRBV2	TRBJ1-2
CASSTQEYNEQFF	TRBV18	TRBJ2-1
CASSQRESYNEQFF	TRBV7-8	TRBJ2-1
CASSQGGGPGLGYNEQFF	TRBV14	TRBJ2-1
CASSEATGNQETQYF	TRBV6-1	TRBJ2-5
CASSKLAGEGNEQFF	TRBV11-2	TRBJ2-1
CASSRTALTEQYF	TRBV7-6	TRBJ2-7
CASRGRLAGSYEQYF	TRBV6-5	TRBJ2-7
CSVEDLTGASEAFF	TRBV29-1	TRBJ1-1
CASSPSSGGAGEQFF	TRBV6-1	TRBJ2-1
CASSPGQTNQPQHF	TRBV18	TRBJ1-5
CASSPRSGRSYEQYF	TRBV27	TRBJ2-7